This T cell receptor beta chain is from a study of T cells in Graves' hyperthyroidism and ophthalmopathy (dated by TCRdb to between 2018 and 2020). Broadly, across the study: A discovery cohort of about 96 patients, about 43 with Graves' ophthalmopathy and 57 with stable Graves' hyperthyroidism, was used to find distinguishing TCR V-J signatures. Following sampling, methimazole starting at 30 mg daily was given to hyperthyroidism patients, and high-dose intravenous methylprednisolone was given to ophthalmopathy patients. According to the paper, TCR Vbeta CDR3 sequencing was carried out on some 140 peripheral blood samples, which came from over 40 ophthalmopathy, 75 to 80 hyperthyroidism and approximately 17 progressor patients. The roughly 91 discovery patients were randomly divided into training and test sets at a 7:3 ratio. Prospective prediction of ophthalmopathy was tested in an independent validation cohort consisting of fewer than 20 hyperthyroidism patients and approximately 16 patients who later progressed to ophthalmopathy. Thyroid tissue and blood T-cell repertoires from six Graves' hyperthyroidism patients were also compared in the study. Paper-wide results and their limitations: No statistical method was used to set the sample size in advance, and investigators knew the group allocation. Most expanded thyroid clonotypes (frequency above 0.001) were also found in blood, which suggests that blood repertoires may mirror thyroid immune responses. Ophthalmopathy was separated from stable hyperthyroidism by a 13 V-J signature model, with 85% to 90% sensitivity and just over 81% specificity obtained in cross-validation and 80%/75% obtained in testing. In validation, the model predicted progression to ophthalmopathy with over 65% sensitivity and over 72% specificity, a median of approximately 6.7 months before onset.

Based on the germline V gene, the CDR1 and CDR2 sequences are ENHRY and SYGVKD. A distance of 14 bases separates the germline ends of V and J, which lose 2 bases and 14 bases respectively. There are 12 amino acids in the CDR3, from cysteine to phenylalanine inclusive. Only the CDR3 region is kept as DNA, spanning 36 bases read in frame from base 1. Any patient with an uncontrolled infection, another autoimmune disease, pregnancy or lactation was excluded. Diagnoses were based on clinical symptoms, serum thyroxine and TRAb, thyroid ultrasound and orbital computed tomography. Trizol reagent was used to extract total RNA, and RNA quality was then checked on an Agilent 2100 Bioanalyzer. Regarding this clonotype: Its antigen specificity is not known. No quality values exist for individual bases; no much larger clone is one base distant.

TCR beta CDR3 regions were amplified from RNA transcripts. A first-round RT-PCR of the TCR CDR3 used the HTBI primer set with the Qiagen OneStep RT-PCR kit. Libraries were constructed in a second round of multiplex PCR, after which size selection and purification were performed. Libraries were sequenced paired-end with 100 bp reads on an Illumina HiSeq2000. The authors' pipeline ran thus. SOAPnuke was used to process the raw data, with reads discarded if the reads contained adapters or uncalled bases, had a mean Phred below 15, or lacked an exact constant-primer or identifier match. High-quality paired reads were merged with COPE v1.2.5, and unique nucleotide sequences were defined as clonotypes. MiTCR v1.1 was used to align the clonotypes against IMGT TRBV, TRBD and TRBJ reference segments. Analysis was restricted to V-J combinations with a frequency above 0.0001, which covered 98% to 99.2% of repertoires. The TCS score was defined as F50 (clonal expansion) divided by E x V (chaos), with BLOSUM62-based TCRdist calculated between CDR3 peptides within each V-J. Welch's t-statistics and random forest reduced 450 to 600 V-J features to 13, which were used in a naive Bayes classifier (R e1071). The similarity between thyroid and blood repertoires was quantified using the Morisita-Horn index. The public reads were reprocessed in TCRdb via fastp at Q25 and MiXCR, keeping in-frame beta chains. Every CDR3 protein is listed once, alongside the most common genes and DNA of its rows. What appears here as the V and J calls and clone size reflects TCRdb's work, not the paper's. This sample has more than 500,000 distinct CDR3 sequences in its table, and over 35% of those were observed once. Of the sample, around 44% falls within the top ten clones.

The sequencing input was peripheral blood or thyroid tissue (not recorded which). The TCR was taken from an adult woman with Graves' disease, either hyperthyroidism or ophthalmopathy (not recorded which). The rearrangement combines TRBV10-3 with TRBJ2-3; possibly the D gene is TRBD1, per 5 matching bases. The sequence in DNA is TGTGCCATCAGTGAGCCAGGACAATCGCCGTATTTT. Its protein is CAISEPGQSPYF.